This record looks at one T cell receptor (beta chain) sequence and its context. Its target is not known. Here immunoSEQ multiplex PCR was the method, and the copy in TCRdb shows in-frame clones only, minus some. Among 80,000 to 100,000 clones listed, roughly nine tenths were seen once. The data derive from a study of graft-versus-host responses after intestinal transplantation. V shed 7 bases, J shed 0 bases, and the junction held 3 bases outside the gene matches. Germline assignment: CDR1 MNHNS and CDR2 SASEGT. This CDR3 has 13 amino acids. Source: unstimulated CD4+ T cells sorted from spleen or lymph node cells, taken before transplant. The chain combines TRBV6-1 with TRBJ2-7; 7 nucleotides match TRBD1. The clonotype was recovered from a human donor who was the organ donor for an intestinal transplant. CDR3 residues: CASMDRSSYEQYF. In DNA form, the CDR3 reads TGTGCCAGCATGGACAGGTCCTCCTACGAGCAGTACTTC.